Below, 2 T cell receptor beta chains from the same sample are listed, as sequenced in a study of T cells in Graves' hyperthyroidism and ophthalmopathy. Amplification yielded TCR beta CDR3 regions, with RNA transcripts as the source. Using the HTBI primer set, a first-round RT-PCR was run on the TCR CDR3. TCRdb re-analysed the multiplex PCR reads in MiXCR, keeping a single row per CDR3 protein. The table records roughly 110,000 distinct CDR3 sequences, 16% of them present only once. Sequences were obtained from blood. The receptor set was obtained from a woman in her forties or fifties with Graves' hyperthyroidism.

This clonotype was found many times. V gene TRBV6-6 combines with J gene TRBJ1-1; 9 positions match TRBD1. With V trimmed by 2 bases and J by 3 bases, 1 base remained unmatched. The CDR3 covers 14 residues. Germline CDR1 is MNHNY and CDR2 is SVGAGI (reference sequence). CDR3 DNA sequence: TGTGCCAGCAGTTACCGGACAGGGGACACTGAAGCTTTCTTT. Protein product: CASSYRTGDTEAFF.

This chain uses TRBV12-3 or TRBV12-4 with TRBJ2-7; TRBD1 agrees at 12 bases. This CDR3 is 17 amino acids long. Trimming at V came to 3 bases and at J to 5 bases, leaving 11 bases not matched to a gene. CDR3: CASSLRAGTGGIDEQYF. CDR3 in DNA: TGTGCCAGCAGTTTGAGGGCGGGGACAGGGGGCATTGACGAGCAGTACTTC.